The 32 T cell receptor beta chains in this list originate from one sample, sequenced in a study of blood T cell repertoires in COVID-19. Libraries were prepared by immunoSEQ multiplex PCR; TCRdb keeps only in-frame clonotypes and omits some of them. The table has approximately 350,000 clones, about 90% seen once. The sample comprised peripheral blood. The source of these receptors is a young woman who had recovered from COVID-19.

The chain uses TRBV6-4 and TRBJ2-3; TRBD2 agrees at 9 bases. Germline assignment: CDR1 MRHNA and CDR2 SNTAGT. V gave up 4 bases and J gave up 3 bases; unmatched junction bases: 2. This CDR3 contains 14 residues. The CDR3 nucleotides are TGTGCCAGCAGTGTCGCGGGAGGGACAGATACGCAGTATTTT. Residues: CASSVAGGTDTQYF.

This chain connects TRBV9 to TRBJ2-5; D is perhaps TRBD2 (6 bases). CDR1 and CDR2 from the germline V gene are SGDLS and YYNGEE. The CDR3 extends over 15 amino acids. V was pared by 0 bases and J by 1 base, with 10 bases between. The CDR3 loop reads CASSVDAGIQETQYF. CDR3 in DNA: TGTGCCAGCAGCGTAGACGCGGGGATCCAAGAGACCCAGTACTTC.

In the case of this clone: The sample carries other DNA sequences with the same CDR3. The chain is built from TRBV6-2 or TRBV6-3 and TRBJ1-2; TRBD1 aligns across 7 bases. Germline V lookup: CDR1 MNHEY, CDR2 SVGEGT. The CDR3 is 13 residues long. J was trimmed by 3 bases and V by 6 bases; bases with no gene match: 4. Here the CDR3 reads CASSRTGDYGYTF. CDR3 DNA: TGTGCCAGCAGCCGGACAGGAGACTATGGCTACACCTTC.

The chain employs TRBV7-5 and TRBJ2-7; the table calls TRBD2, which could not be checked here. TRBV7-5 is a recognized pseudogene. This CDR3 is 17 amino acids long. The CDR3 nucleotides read TGTGCCAGAAGCTTTGGACGGCGGAGGGGGGGCTCCTACGAGCAGTACGTC. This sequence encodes CARSFGRRRGGSYEQYV.

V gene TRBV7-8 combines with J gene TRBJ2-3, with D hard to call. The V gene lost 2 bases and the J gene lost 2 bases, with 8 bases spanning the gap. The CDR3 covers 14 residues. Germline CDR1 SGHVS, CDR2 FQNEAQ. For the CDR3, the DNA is TGTGCCAGCAGCTTAAGTCAGTACACAGATACGCAGTATTTT. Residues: CASSLSQYTDTQYF.

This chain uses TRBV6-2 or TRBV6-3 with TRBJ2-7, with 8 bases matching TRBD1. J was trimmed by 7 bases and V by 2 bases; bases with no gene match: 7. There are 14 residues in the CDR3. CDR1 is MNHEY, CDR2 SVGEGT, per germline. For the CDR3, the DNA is TGTGCCAGCAGTTACCGTCGACAGGGGAGTGAGCAGTACGTC. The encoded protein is CASSYRRQGSEQYV.

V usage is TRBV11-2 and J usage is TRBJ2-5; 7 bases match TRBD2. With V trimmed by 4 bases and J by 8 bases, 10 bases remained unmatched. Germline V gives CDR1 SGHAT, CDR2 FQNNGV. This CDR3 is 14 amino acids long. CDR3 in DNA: TGTGCCAGCAGCTCGCAGTCGGGGGGTGGAACCCAGTACTTC. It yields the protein CASSSQSGGGTQYF.

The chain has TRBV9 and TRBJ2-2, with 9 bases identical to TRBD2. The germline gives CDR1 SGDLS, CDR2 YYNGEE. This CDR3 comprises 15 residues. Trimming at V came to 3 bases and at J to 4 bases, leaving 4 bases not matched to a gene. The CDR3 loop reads CASSEGLAFTGELFF. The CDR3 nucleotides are TGTGCCAGCAGCGAGGGACTAGCTTTCACCGGGGAGCTGTTTTTT.

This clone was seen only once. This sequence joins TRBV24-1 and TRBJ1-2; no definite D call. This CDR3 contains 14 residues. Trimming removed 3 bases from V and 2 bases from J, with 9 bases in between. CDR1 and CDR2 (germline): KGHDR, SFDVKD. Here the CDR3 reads CATSDAGKNYGYTF. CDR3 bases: TGTGCCACCAGTGATGCCGGGAAGAACTATGGCTACACCTTC.

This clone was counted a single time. The CDR3 is CARSLGGVEKPQHF. CDR3 DNA sequence: TGTGCCAGAAGCTTGGGGGGAGTGGAGAAGCCCCAGCATTTT. The rearrangement links TRBV5-3 to TRBJ1-5, with unresolved D. TRBV5-3 belongs to the ORF category, with a function that is uncertain. Trimming removed 0 bases at V and 8 bases at J, with 12 bases between. This CDR3 contains 14 residues.

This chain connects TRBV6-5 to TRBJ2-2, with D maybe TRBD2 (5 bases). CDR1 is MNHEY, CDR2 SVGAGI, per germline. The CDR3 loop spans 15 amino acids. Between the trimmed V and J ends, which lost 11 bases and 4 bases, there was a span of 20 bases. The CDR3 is CAASVREVGTGELFF. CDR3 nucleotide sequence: TGTGCCGCGTCCGTGAGGGAAGTGGGCACCGGGGAGCTGTTTTTT.

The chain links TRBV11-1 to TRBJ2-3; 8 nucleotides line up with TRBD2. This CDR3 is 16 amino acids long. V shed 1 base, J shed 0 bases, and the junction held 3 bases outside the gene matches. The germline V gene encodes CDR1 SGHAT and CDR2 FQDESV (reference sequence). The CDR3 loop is CASSLGRGRSTDTQYF. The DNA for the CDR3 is TGTGCCAGCAGCTTAGGCCGCGGGAGGAGCACAGATACGCAGTATTTT.

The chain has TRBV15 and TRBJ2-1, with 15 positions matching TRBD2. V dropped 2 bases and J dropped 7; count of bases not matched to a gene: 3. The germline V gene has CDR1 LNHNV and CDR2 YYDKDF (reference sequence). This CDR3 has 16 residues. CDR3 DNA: TGTGCCACCAGCAGACCGGGACTAGCGGGGGGAAATGAGCAGTTCTTC. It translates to CATSRPGLAGGNEQFF. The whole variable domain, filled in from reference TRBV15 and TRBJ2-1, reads DAMVIQNPRYQVTQFGKPVTLSCSQTLNHNVMYWYQQKSSQAPKLLFHYYDKDFNNEADTPDNFQSRRPNTSFCFLDIRSPGLGDTAMYLCATSRPGLAGGNEQFFGPGTRLTVL.

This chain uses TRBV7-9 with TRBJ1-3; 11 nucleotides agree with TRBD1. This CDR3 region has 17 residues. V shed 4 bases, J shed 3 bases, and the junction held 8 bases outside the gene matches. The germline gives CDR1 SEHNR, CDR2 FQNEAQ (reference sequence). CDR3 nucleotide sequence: TGTGCCAGCAGCTCCCTTGGACAGGGGGCAGGTGGAAACACCATATATTTT. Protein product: CASSSLGQGAGGNTIYF.

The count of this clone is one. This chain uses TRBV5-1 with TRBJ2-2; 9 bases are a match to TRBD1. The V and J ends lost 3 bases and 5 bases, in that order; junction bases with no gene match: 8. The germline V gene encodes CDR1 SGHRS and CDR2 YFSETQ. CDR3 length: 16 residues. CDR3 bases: TGCGCCAGCAGCTCAACCGGGACAGGGTTTACCGGGGAGCTGTTTTTT. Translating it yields CASSSTGTGFTGELFF.

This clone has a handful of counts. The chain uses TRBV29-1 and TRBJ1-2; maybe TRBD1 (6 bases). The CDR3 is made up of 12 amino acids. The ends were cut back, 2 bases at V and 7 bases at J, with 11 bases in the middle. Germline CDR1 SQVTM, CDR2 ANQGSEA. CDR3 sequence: CSVEQGLVGYTF. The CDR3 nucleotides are TGCAGCGTTGAACAGGGGTTGGTTGGCTACACCTTC.

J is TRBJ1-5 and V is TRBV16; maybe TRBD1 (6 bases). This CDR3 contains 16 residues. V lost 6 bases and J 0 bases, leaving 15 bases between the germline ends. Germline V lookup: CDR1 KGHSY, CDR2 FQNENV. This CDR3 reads CASSQGRGFSNQPQHF. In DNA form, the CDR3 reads TGTGCCAGCAGTCAAGGGAGGGGGTTTAGCAATCAGCCCCAGCATTTT.

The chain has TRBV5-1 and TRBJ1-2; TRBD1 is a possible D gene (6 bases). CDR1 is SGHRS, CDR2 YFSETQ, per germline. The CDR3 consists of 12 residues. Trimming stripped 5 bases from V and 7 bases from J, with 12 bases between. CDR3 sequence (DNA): TGCGCCAGCAGAGGGGGAGAGGTTGGCTACACCTTC. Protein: CASRGGEVGYTF.

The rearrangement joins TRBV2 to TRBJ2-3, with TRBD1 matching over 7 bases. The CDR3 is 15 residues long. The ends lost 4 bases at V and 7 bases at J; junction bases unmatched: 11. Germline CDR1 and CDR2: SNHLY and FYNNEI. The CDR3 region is CASSVLQGDFNTQYF. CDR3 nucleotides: TGTGCCAGCAGTGTTCTTCAGGGGGATTTTAATACGCAGTATTTT.

This chain's CDR3 is CASSYLTAHTEAFF. The CDR3 DNA is TGTGCCAGCAGTTACCTGACAGCTCACACTGAAGCTTTCTTT. This sequence joins TRBV6-2 or TRBV6-3 and TRBJ1-1, with D perhaps TRBD1 (5 bases). Trimming removed 2 bases at V and 3 bases at J, with 10 bases between. The CDR3 length is 14 residues. Germline-derived CDR1 and CDR2 are MNHEY and SVGEGT.

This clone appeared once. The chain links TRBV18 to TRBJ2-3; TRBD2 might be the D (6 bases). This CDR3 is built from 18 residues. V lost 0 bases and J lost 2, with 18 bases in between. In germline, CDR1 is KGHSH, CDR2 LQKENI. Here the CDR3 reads CASSPPPTTSLYTDTQYF. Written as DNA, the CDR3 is TGTGCCAGCTCACCACCTCCGACGACTAGTCTATACACAGATACGCAGTATTTT.

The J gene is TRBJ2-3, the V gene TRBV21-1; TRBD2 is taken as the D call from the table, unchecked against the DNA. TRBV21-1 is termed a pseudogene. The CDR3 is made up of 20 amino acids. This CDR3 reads CASSKLPGLAGGAETDTQYF. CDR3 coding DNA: TGTGCCAGCAGCAAACTACCGGGACTAGCGGGAGGCGCGGAGACAGATACGCAGTATTTT.

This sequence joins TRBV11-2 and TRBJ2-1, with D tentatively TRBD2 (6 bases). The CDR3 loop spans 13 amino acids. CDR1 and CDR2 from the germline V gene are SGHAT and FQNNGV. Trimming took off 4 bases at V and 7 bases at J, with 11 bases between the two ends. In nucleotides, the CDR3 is TGTGCCAGCAGCTCAACCCGGGGGAATGAGCAGTTCTTC. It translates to CASSSTRGNEQFF.

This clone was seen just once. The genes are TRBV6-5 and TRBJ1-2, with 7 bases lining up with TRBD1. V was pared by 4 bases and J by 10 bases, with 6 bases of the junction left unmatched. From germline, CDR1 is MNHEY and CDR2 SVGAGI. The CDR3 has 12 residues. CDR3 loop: CASSFWTGDYTF. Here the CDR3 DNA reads TGTGCCAGCAGTTTCTGGACAGGAGACTACACCTTC.

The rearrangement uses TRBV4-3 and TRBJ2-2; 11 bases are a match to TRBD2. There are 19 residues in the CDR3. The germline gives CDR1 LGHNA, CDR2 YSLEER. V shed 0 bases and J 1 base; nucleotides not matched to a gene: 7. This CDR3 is CASSQDLYGLAGNTGELFF. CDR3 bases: TGCGCCAGCAGCCAAGATTTGTATGGACTAGCGGGGAACACCGGGGAGCTGTTTTTT.

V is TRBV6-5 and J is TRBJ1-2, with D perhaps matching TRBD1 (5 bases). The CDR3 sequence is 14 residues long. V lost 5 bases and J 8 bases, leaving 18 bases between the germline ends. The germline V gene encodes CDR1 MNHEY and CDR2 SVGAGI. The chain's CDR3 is CASSSGRGWKGYTF. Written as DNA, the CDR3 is TGTGCCAGCAGTAGCGGGAGGGGATGGAAAGGCTACACCTTC.

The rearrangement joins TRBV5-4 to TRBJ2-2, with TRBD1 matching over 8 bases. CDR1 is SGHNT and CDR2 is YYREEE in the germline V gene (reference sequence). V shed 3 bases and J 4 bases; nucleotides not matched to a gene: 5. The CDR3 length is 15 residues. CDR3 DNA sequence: TGTGCCAGCAGCTCAAACAGGGGGAGCACCGGGGAGCTGTTTTTT. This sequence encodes CASSSNRGSTGELFF.

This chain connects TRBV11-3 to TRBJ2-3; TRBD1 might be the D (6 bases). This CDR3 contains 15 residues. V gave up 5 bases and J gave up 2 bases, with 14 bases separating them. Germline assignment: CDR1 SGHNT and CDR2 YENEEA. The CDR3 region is CASSGGGLHTDTQYF. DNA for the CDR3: TGTGCCAGCAGCGGGGGCGGACTCCACACAGATACGCAGTATTTT.

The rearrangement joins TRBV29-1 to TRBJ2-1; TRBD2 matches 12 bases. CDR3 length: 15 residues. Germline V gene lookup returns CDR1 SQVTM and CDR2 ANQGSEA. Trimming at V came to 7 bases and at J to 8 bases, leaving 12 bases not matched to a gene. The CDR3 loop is CSAGTSGSHRDEQFF. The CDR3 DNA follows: TGCAGCGCCGGGACTAGCGGGTCCCACCGGGATGAGCAGTTCTTC.

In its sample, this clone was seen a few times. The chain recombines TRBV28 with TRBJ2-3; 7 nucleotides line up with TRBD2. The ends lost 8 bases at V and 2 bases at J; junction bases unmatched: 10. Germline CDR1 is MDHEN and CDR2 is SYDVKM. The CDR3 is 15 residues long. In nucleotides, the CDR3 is TGTGCCAGCTATGAGGGAGGGCCATTCACAGATACGCAGTATTTT. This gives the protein CASYEGGPFTDTQYF.

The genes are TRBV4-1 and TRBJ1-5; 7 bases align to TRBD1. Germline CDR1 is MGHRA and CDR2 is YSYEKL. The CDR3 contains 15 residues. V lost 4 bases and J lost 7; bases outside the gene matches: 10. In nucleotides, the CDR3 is TGCGCCAGCAGCCCACAACAGGGGTCTTGGCAGCCCCAGCATTTT. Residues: CASSPQQGSWQPQHF.

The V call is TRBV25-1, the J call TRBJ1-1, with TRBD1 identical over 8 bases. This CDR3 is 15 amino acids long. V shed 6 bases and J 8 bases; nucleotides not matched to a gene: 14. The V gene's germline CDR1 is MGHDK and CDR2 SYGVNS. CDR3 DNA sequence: TGTGCCAGCAGCTTGCCCGAATCGGGACAGGCAGAAGCTTTCTTT. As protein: CASSLPESGQAEAFF.